This T cell receptor (beta chain) was retrieved from a study of cytomegalovirus exposure and HLA in healthy donors (dated by TCRdb to about 2017). About the study as a whole: In an earlier analysis of under 600 of the donors, around 290 Gb of sequence data and some 100 million unique TCR beta sequences from 180 million or so T cells were reported. Both class I and class II loci were covered by HLA typing, at four-digit resolution. A later analysis re-examined previously published TCR beta repertoires from around 670 donors and added high-resolution HLA genotyping to investigate patterns of TCR occurrence. Donor age, sex, ethnicity and CMV serostatus were collected together with the repertoire data. Roughly 300 gigabases of sequencing data and 70 million to 95 million unique TCR sequences made up an early release that covered under 750 HLA-typed donors. All discovery cohort repertoires had been generated using a single sequencing platform. An earlier analysis of several hundred of the donors applied high-throughput TCR beta sequencing to assess whether each TCR beta V gene segment acted as functional or pseudogenic. The study aimed to test whether cataloging public T cell receptors could reveal signatures of past pathogen exposure. Among the approximately 400 genotyped donors, under 90% belonged to the genetic ancestry cluster associated with self-reported Caucasian donors. About five DR-DQ haplotypes were treated as single units for association and clustering because of strong linkage in the cohort. Rather than using new phenotypic data, the later analysis identified candidate immune exposures from TCR beta sequences and from how often those sequences occurred across donors. Typing coverage varied by locus: 629-630 donors for A, B, C, DRB1 and DQB1; 500 to 550 for DQA1; 606 for DPA1; more than 450 for DPB1. The study profiled the T cell repertoires of around 700 subjects by immunosequencing and related them to cytomegalovirus serostatus. In addition to the first cohort of about 650 subjects, a separate validation cohort of 130 or so different subjects was used. On average, 235,054 unique TCR beta nucleotide sequences were sequenced per donor among several hundred genotyped donors of the cohort, with roughly 18% of those sequences being non-productive. To predict cytomegalovirus infection status, the study combined high-throughput TCR immunosequencing, statistical association of individual TCRs with disease status, and machine learning. A later genetic analysis used genome-wide SNP genotypes for about 55% of the 666 donors, treating that subset as a discovery cohort.

The cohort was made up of 666 healthy bone marrow donors. At the time of sampling, every cohort member was nominally healthy, though immune exposures that went unrecorded were likely present. The donor was CMV seronegative and belonged to the group of 380 or so seronegative cohort members. Each donor provided a peripheral blood sample, and peripheral blood mononuclear cells were used for TCR beta sequencing. Genomic DNA was extracted from the blood cell samples with the Qiagen DNeasy Blood Extraction Kit. The research as a whole found: Some IMGT-functional V segments, including TRBV6-2 and TRBV6-3, could not be distinguished by the 87-base-pair reads and were therefore excluded. Correlated functional status among segregating V segments might reflect linkage disequilibrium, but an unknown experimental factor could not be ruled out. Because HLA typing was missing for some donors at each locus, association tests included only the typed subset. When HLA alleles, especially DR and DQ, strongly co-occurred, attributing TCR associations to individual alleles was difficult. Across donors, most TCR sequences were observed very rarely, whereas some public TCRs were present in many individuals. A cluster of highly shared sequence variants was judged likely to represent a technical artifact of the sequencing pipeline. A total of fewer than 200 TCR beta chains were listed by the study as associated with cytomegalovirus. Compared with the 666-donor mean, donors in an Asian-associated ancestry cluster had fewer N-insertions in productive TCRs, according to a later genetic analysis. The classifier was reported to diagnose cytomegalovirus status with high specificity and sensitivity in both the original and validation cohorts. Presence/absence analyses assumed roughly uniform sequencing depth across donors, an assumption that may not hold. A later genetic analysis associated a missense DCLRE1C variant with V-gene and J-gene trimming of TCR beta chains, and an independent cohort replicated the association. A later analysis associated about 17,000 TCR beta sequences with specific HLA alleles at a false discovery rate of 0.05. This cohort had only TCR beta chains sequenced, and the lack of alpha or paired-chain data limited which features could be detected. CMV serostatus was the only immune exposure information available for the cohort. A further reported finding was that TCR beta sequences accurately predicted the HLA-A and HLA-B alleles for most subjects in the first cohort. Three of the identified cytomegalovirus-associated TCR beta chains were confirmed in vitro to be specific for cytomegalovirus antigens. It was suggested by the authors that the approach could potentially be generalized to other disease states and immunological phenotypes. In a later analysis, several top co-occurrence clusters were reported to appear linked to parvovirus B19, influenza, CMV and Epstein-Barr virus. In a later analysis, most CMV-associated TCR beta chains were found to appear HLA-restricted, with HLA associations seemingly driven largely by CMV exposure. In a later analysis, TCR association rates were found to vary across HLA loci, with the most associated TCRs seen for DRB1 alleles and the fewest for HLA-C alleles. In an earlier analysis of some 500 of the donors, most TCR beta V segments appeared in productive rearrangements about 87% or about 30% of the time, broadly matching IMGT annotations. Roughly 15 rarely observed V segments, including chromosome 9 orphons, were excluded from the earlier analysis of several hundred of the donors because counts were too low. In a later analysis, HLA-associated TCR beta chains showed more clonal expansion and lower generation probabilities than non-associated chains that were equally common.

The method was the immunoSEQ multiplex PCR assay. For the multiplex PCR, a mixture combining 60 forward primers for TCR Vbeta segments and 13 reverse primers for TCR Jbeta segments was used. A multiplex PCR assay on genomic DNA amplified the CDR3 region of rearranged TCR beta genes. The Illumina HiSeq System was used to sequence the amplified TCR beta libraries as 87-base-pair reads. As for the original processing: A later analysis counted some 80 million unique TCR beta chains across the 600 to 850 repertoires, and 9 million to 14 million of these chains were shared by at least two donors. To remove PCR and sequencing errors, raw reads were error-corrected and collapsed into unique sequences using a nearest-neighbor algorithm that merged closely related sequences. CDR3 sequences were aligned to IMGT reference sequences to assign V, D and J gene segments. For a sequence to be retained, at least a six-nucleotide match to both a V gene segment and a J gene segment was required. Rearrangements were called productive when the CDR3 lacked stop codons and stayed in frame with V and J; all others were non-productive. Following IMGT convention, CDR3 was defined as the stretch from the second conserved V-encoded cysteine up to the conserved J-encoded phenylalanine. The earlier analysis of some 550 of the donors excluded any sequence lacking an unambiguous match to a single V gene segment. An earlier analysis of some 500 of the donors classified V segments as functional when productive rearrangements were above 56.7% and as segregating when the standard deviation between donors was above 5%. To diagnose cytomegalovirus status from the catalog of TCR beta chain sequences, a statistical classification framework was built. V and J gene assignment, in a later analysis, came from comparing TCR nucleotide sequences with IMGT/GENE-DB human TR gene sequences. Using the TCRdist pipeline, a later analysis assigned CDR3 sequences along with most-parsimonious VDJ recombination scenarios. In a later analysis, each TCR beta chain was defined by its CDR3 amino acid sequence together with its V-gene family, and reads without a unique V-gene family were excluded. To address suspected cross-contamination and a sequencing artifact, a later analysis removed around 590 highly shared, low-generation-probability nucleotide sequences. A later analysis calculated a clonal expansion index for each public chain from normalized within-repertoire ranks of inferred template counts. A later analysis computed generation probabilities with a VDJ recombination model fitted to out-of-frame rearrangements, and checked the results against IGoR. A later analysis scored TCR-TCR, TCR-HLA and TCR-CMV co-occurrence with hypergeometric tests, applying a repertoire-size bias correction to TCR pairs. A later analysis estimated false discovery rates by permuting HLA or CMV assignments 20 times. A later analysis grouped co-occurring TCRs with DBSCAN, adding TCRdist sequence similarity when clustering within HLA-allele-positive subsets. Co-occurrence clustering excluded repertoires with fewer than 30,000 or more than 120,000 public chains, plus five with anomalous nucleotide sharing. Imported from immuneACCESS, the table was reduced by TCRdb to in-frame sequences with V and J called. These copies leave out some clones; in studies compared against another copy, an unresolved V gene accounts for under half, and the cause of the remainder is not known. The V and J calls and clone size come from that table; D and trimming were worked out from the DNA. The sample table records about 110,000 clones; roughly 73% of these occur just once. The ten largest account for nearly 0.9% of the sample.

The CDR3 contains 17 residues, cysteine and phenylalanine counted. CDR3 DNA is the only sequence kept; it has 51 bases, read in frame from the first base. Sequences GTSNPN (CDR1) and SVGIG (CDR2) are obtained from the germline V gene (reference sequence). V is pruned by 2 bases and J by 5 bases, leaving 12 bases of the junction without a gene match. As concerns this clone: The antigen this receptor binds is unknown. The sample holds no much larger clone one base away, and base qualities are not on file.

This clonotype originated in a woman aged 25 to 39 in good health and CMV-seronegative. What was sequenced was PBMCs. Recombination linked TRBV30 to TRBJ2-1, with TRBD2 matching 10 junction bases. The sequence in DNA is TGTGCCTGGAGTCAAAGGTACCTAGCGGGAGCCCACAATGAGCAGTTCTTC. Its product reads: CAWSQRYLAGAHNEQFF.